The rows below give T cell receptor beta chains drawn from one sample of a study of post-analysis software for immune sequencing data. TCRdb processed the PCR reads anew with MiXCR; each CDR3 protein has one entry. Found here are about 500,000 distinct CDR3 sequences, approximately 45% of them singletons; the top ten hold 9% to 14%. The specimen was blood. These receptors were obtained from a girl aged 10 to 17 with multiple sclerosis. Both conserved end residues are part of each CDR3. Each record gives: V gene, D gene, clone size, J gene, CDR3 DNA, CDR3 protein. The D gene is left open where the match is weak. Some rows mark clone size as missing; the rest say once, few, many or name a class of expanded clone.

TRBV9	NA	NA	TRBJ2-7	TGTGCCAGCAGCGTAGACCTCCAGGCCCCCCCCTACGAGCAGTACTTC	CASSVDLQAPPYEQYF
TRBV28	TRBD2	NA	TRBJ2-7	TGTGCCAGCAGTATGCAGGGACTAGCGGGAGGGTTAGAGTACTTC	CASSMQGLAGGLEYF
TRBV29-1	NA	NA	TRBJ2-7	TGCAGCGTTGTAGGCGGGGCCTCCTACGAGCAGTACTTC	CSVVGGASYEQYF
TRBV9	TRBD2	few	TRBJ2-7	TGTGCCAGCAGCGTAGGGAGCGGGAGTACCTACGAGCAGTACTTC	CASSVGSGSTYEQYF
TRBV3-1	NA	NA	TRBJ2-3	TGTGCCAGCAGCCAAGACATTGCGGCTAATACGCAGTATTTT	CASSQDIAANTQYF
TRBV7-2	TRBD2	few	TRBJ2-1	TGTGCCAGCAGCCCGCCGACGGCGGGAGGGAACGAGCAGTTCTTC	CASSPPTAGGNEQFF
TRBV20-1	NA	NA	TRBJ1-6	TGCAGTGCTACCACTCTAGGACGGAACTATAATTCACCCCTCCACTTT	CSATTLGRNYNSPLHF
TRBV20-1	NA	NA	TRBJ1-6	TGCAGTGCTTCCCAATTCGGACAGAATAATTCACCCCTCCACTTT	CSASQFGQNNSPLHF
TRBV10-3	TRBD1	many	TRBJ2-5	TGTGCCATCAGTGGACAGGGGGAACAAGAGACCCAGTACTTC	CAISGQGEQETQYF
TRBV12-3/TRBV12-4	NA	NA	TRBJ2-1	TGTGCCAGCAAGGGCCCCTCCTTTCACAATGAGCAGTTCTTC	CASKGPSFHNEQFF
TRBV27	NA	NA	TRBJ1-6	TGTGCCAGCAGTTTATCAGCCGGGGGGCGGGTCTCACCCCTCCACTTT	CASSLSAGGRVSPLHF
TRBV20-1	NA	NA	TRBJ2-3	TGCAGTGCTAGAAAGAGCACAGATACGCAGTATTTT	CSARKSTDTQYF
TRBV28	NA	NA	TRBJ1-5	TGTGCCAGCAGGGTACCGGGGGCTAAGGATCAGCCCCAGCATTTT	CASRVPGAKDQPQHF
TRBV20-1	TRBD2	NA	TRBJ2-7	TGCAGTGCTAGAGCGCGGGAGAGCTACGAGCAGTACTTC	CSARARESYEQYF
TRBV5-1	NA	NA	TRBJ2-1	TGCGCCAGCAGCTTGGAGGGCCAGGGGAATGAGCAGTTCTTC	CASSLEGQGNEQFF
TRBV28	TRBD2	once	TRBJ2-4	TGTGCCAGCAGTGAACCTAGCGGGATATCCTTACTAGCCAAAAACATTCAGTACTTC	CASSEPSGISLLAKNIQYF
TRBV29-1	NA	NA	TRBJ2-4	TGCAGCGTTGCCCTCCAGGCGGGGGCCAAAAACATTCAGTACTTC	CSVALQAGAKNIQYF
TRBV28	NA	NA	TRBJ2-3	TGTGCCAGCAGTCGTACGGAGACTACAGATACGCAGTATTTT	CASSRTETTDTQYF
TRBV7-8	NA	NA	TRBJ2-7	TGTGCCAGCAGCTCCTCGGGGAACTACGCCTACGAGCAGTACTTC	CASSSSGNYAYEQYF
TRBV7-9	NA	NA	TRBJ2-5	TGTGCCAGCAGCTTAGCGTCGGGGGAAAAAGAGACCCAGTACTTC	CASSLASGEKETQYF
TRBV4-1	NA	NA	TRBJ1-1	TGCGCCAGCAGCCAAAGGGGGTTGAACACTGAAGCTTTCTTT	CASSQRGLNTEAFF
TRBV12-3/TRBV12-4	NA	few	TRBJ2-3	TGTGCCAGCACCAAGACGGCGGGAAGGACAGATACGCAGTATTTT	CASTKTAGRTDTQYF
TRBV20-1	NA	NA	TRBJ2-5	TGCAGTGCGGGTCGGACAGCTCGGCAAGAGACCCAGTACTTC	CSAGRTARQETQYF
TRBV12-3/TRBV12-4	TRBD2	few	TRBJ2-1	TGTGCCAGTAGTTTAGGGGGACTAGCGATTTCTGAGCAGTTCTTC	CASSLGGLAISEQFF
TRBV7-9	NA	many	TRBJ2-6	TGTGCCAGCAGCTCCACGGACTCTGGGGCCAACGTCCTGACTTTC	CASSSTDSGANVLTF
TRBV20-1	NA	NA	TRBJ2-4	TGCAGTGCTAGGGATTTAGCGGACATTCAGTACTTC	CSARDLADIQYF
TRBV6-1	NA	NA	TRBJ1-2	TGTGCCAGCAGTGACAGTATCCACCCTGGGGACGGCTACACCTTC	CASSDSIHPGDGYTF
TRBV6-6	TRBD1	NA	TRBJ2-1	TGTGCCAGCAGATTCTACCCAATGGACAGGGACAATGAGCAGTTCTTC	CASRFYPMDRDNEQFF
TRBV20-1	NA	few	TRBJ1-1	TGCAGTGCTAGCCACGGGGGGAACACTGAAGCTTTCTTT	CSASHGGNTEAFF
TRBV12-3/TRBV12-4	NA	NA	TRBJ2-7	TGTGCCAGCGGCCGTGGGGGCTTATCCGGCTACGAGCAGTACTTC	CASGRGGLSGYEQYF
TRBV9	NA	NA	TRBJ1-2	TGTGCCAGCAGCCCCCGGACAGAGAGTAACTATGGCTACACCTTC	CASSPRTESNYGYTF
TRBV7-2	TRBD2	NA	TRBJ2-7	TGTGCCAGCAGCTTAGCAGCGGGAGGATACTACGAGCAGTACTTC	CASSLAAGGYYEQYF
TRBV13	TRBD2	few	TRBJ2-5	TGTGCCAGCAGCTTCCCCGGGACTAGCGACCAAGAGACCCAGTACTTC	CASSFPGTSDQETQYF
TRBV20-1	TRBD1	NA	TRBJ1-2	TGCAGTGCTAGACCAGGGGGTGACTATGGCTACACCTTC	CSARPGGDYGYTF
TRBV6-6	NA	many	TRBJ2-1	TGTGCCAGCAGTTACTCGGTCGGGAGCTCCTACAATGAGCAGTTCTTC	CASSYSVGSSYNEQFF
TRBV2	TRBD2	NA	TRBJ2-7	TGTGCCAGCGGGTTAGCGGGTAACCCCTACGAGCAGTACTTC	CASGLAGNPYEQYF
TRBV7-9	TRBD1	NA	TRBJ1-1	TGTGCCACCTTCGTGACAGGGCCGAACACTGAAGCTTTCTTT	CATFVTGPNTEAFF
TRBV20-1	TRBD1	NA	TRBJ2-2	TGCAGTGCGCCGGGGACAGGGGGGACCGGGGAGCTGTTTTTT	CSAPGTGGTGELFF
TRBV9	TRBD2	few	TRBJ2-5	TGTGCCAGCAGCGTAGCGGCTAGCGGGAAGGGGATGGAGACCCAGTACTTC	CASSVAASGKGMETQYF
TRBV12-3/TRBV12-4	NA	few	TRBJ1-5	TGTGCCAGCAGCTCGGCGGACCTAAATCAGCCCCAGCATTTT	CASSSADLNQPQHF
TRBV3-1	TRBD2	few	TRBJ2-5	TGTGCCAGCAGCTTAGCGGGGGACCAAGAGACCCAGTACTTC	CASSLAGDQETQYF
TRBV6-1	TRBD2	NA	TRBJ2-1	TGTGCCAGCATGGATCGCCACCGGGAGGGTTCCTACAATGAGCAGTTCTTC	CASMDRHREGSYNEQFF
TRBV5-1	NA	few	TRBJ2-5	TGCGCCAGCAGCGGGGATCAAGAGACCCAGTACTTC	CASSGDQETQYF
TRBV7-2	TRBD2	NA	TRBJ2-1	TGTGCCAGCAGCTTAGGAGCGGGAGTCCTCCCCTGCAATGAGCAGTTCTTC	CASSLGAGVLPCNEQFF
TRBV20-1	NA	once	TRBJ2-7	TGCAGTGCTAGAGAGGGGGCCGGCTACGAGCAGTACTTC	CSAREGAGYEQYF
TRBV29-1	TRBD1	many	TRBJ2-6	TGCAGCGTTGAAGACAGACAGGGTGGGGAAAGGTCTGGGGCCAACGTCCTGACTTTC	CSVEDRQGGERSGANVLTF
TRBV7-6	NA	NA	TRBJ1-1	TGTGCCAGCAGCTTAGAGGCGGGAGGCACTGAAGCTTTCTTT	CASSLEAGGTEAFF
TRBV2	TRBD2	NA	TRBJ2-4	TGTGCCAGCAGGCCCCTAATGGCGGGAGTAGCCAAAAACATTCAGTACTTC	CASRPLMAGVAKNIQYF
TRBV6-5	NA	NA	TRBJ1-5	TGTGCCAGCAGTGTCAGGGGCGAAATCAATCAGCCCCAGCATTTT	CASSVRGEINQPQHF
TRBV9	NA	NA	TRBJ2-1	TGTGCCAGCAGCGGGGCAGGGAGAATTGAGCAGTTCTTC	CASSGAGRIEQFF
TRBV5-1	NA	NA	TRBJ2-1	TGCGCCAGCAGACTTGACAGCTACAATGAGCAGTTCTTC	CASRLDSYNEQFF
TRBV27	NA	few	TRBJ2-3	TGTGCCAGCAGTTCCCTTGCTAGGGGGTCAGATACGCAGTATTTT	CASSSLARGSDTQYF
TRBV13	NA	NA	TRBJ2-7	TGTGCCAGCAGCTTTAGCGGACCCCCCTACGAGCAGTACTTC	CASSFSGPPYEQYF
TRBV20-1	NA	NA	TRBJ2-3	TGCAGTGCTCACTCCGGGACACGTGCTAGCACAGATACGCAGTATTTT	CSAHSGTRASTDTQYF
TRBV5-4	NA	NA	TRBJ2-1	TGTGCCAGCAGCTTGTCGACAGGCGATTACAATGAGCAGTTCTTC	CASSLSTGDYNEQFF
TRBV12-3/TRBV12-4	TRBD1	NA	TRBJ2-7	TGTGCCAGCAGTCTAAGACAGGGTATCTACGAGCAGTACTTC	CASSLRQGIYEQYF
TRBV7-9	TRBD1	NA	TRBJ2-3	TGTGCCAGCAGCCCCGGACAGGGGCCCACAGATACGCAGTATTTT	CASSPGQGPTDTQYF